One T cell receptor beta chain is described in this entry. There is no known antigen for this receptor. Qualities for individual bases were not recorded, and no much larger clone is one base off. Healthy HIV-negative adults with no recently reported acute infections or vaccinations were included as donors. Only Caucasian adults living in Nashville, Tennessee, USA were represented among the donors. CD4+ T cells were enriched by magnetic negative selection, after which naive cells were positively selected on CD45RA and the negative fraction was taken as the memory subset. Blood was obtained by leukapheresis, after which PBMCs were separated by Ficoll-Histopaque density gradient centrifugation and cryopreserved in liquid nitrogen vapor phase. Analytical flow cytometry was used to check the purity and quantity of every magnetically sorted T cell population. Genomic DNA was isolated from every sorted fraction and measured by UV absorbance on a Nanodrop 2000c.

Using the deep immunoSEQ assay, multiplex PCR amplified TCR CDR3 regions from genomic DNA. For each cell subset, the extracted genomic DNA was distributed evenly across all wells of several immunoSEQ 96-well plates, and each plate served as one replicate. For sorted subsets, about 210 ng of genomic DNA, equivalent to 25,000 to 35,000 T cell genomes, went into each replicate PCR. Purified libraries were measured with a Qubit 3.0 fluorometer, size-checked on a Bioanalyzer 2100, and measured again with the KAPA Library Quantification kit. A separate single-read 150-cycle Illumina NextSeq 550 flow cell was used to sequence each immunoSEQ 96-well plate. Under the source paper's analysis protocol: Because the immunoSEQ output held only junctional sequences and lacked quality scores, the filtering could not match the filtering applied to full-length reads. To assign V/J genes and CDR3, sequences were annotated using PyIR, a Python wrapper for IgBLAST v1.9, with IMGT germline references. Reads were filtered out if the reads had weak V/J assignments (E-value above 1e-6), no CDR3, stop codons, out-of-frame junctions, or ambiguous translated residues. V3J clonotypes were defined as sequences sharing an identical inferred V gene, J gene, and CDR3 amino acid sequence. The percentage overlap between two repertoires was calculated by dividing the number of shared unique clonotypes by the size of the smaller repertoire. Three approaches were used to assess repertoire richness: RTK rarefaction, the Chao1 estimator, and Recon v2.1 estimates of unobserved clonotypes. Generation probabilities were computed with OLGA for all TCRbeta clonotypes obtained by the gDNA method from several donors. The table was pulled from immuneACCESS by TCRdb, which kept in-frame rearrangements only. Such tables lose some clones; where checked, under half of the loss comes from unresolved V genes, and the rest has no known cause. D and trimming were read from the DNA, whereas the V and J calls and clone size are those reported in that table. The sample yields about 2.4 million clones; 93% were counted once. The ten largest account for 0.36% of the sample.

V gives up 7 bases and J gives up 1 base, and the segment between their germline ends measures 16 bases. From the germline V gene, CDR1 is MDHEN and CDR2 is SYDVKM. There are 15 amino acids in the CDR3, from cysteine to phenylalanine inclusive. The entry retains the CDR3 DNA only, 45 bases that are in frame from base 1. The data were taken from a study of shared clonotypes between healthy human individuals (dated by TCRdb to the early 2020s). Concerning the study at large: A couple of women and a few men aged 18 to 49 years were included in the cohort. For each donor, CD4 naive and CD4 memory were each given three plates, CD8 naive was given two plates, and CD8 memory was given one plate. To estimate repertoire size and how much clonotypes are shared between individuals, the study performed deep sequencing of blood TCR repertoires from 4 to 6 healthy adults. Different laboratories and diverse techniques were used to prepare libraries and sequence TCR repertoires, to increase sequencing depth and limit assay-specific biases. Leukapheresis yielded between about 0.8 and 8.9 billion PBMCs per donor. Points the paper makes about the study in general: Compared with non-shared clonotypes, the clonotypes found in all four sorted-subset donors had higher generation probabilities. Larger estimated clonotype richness was generally found for naive subsets than for memory subsets. Across several donors, approximately 5% of naive CD4, 3% to 3.5% of naive CD8, approximately 2.5% of memory CD4, and roughly 0.41% of memory CD8 clonotypes were shared. Incomplete sequencing was indicated by rarefaction of sorted-subset datasets, despite the large sequencing depth. Pairwise subsampling indicated that sequencing depth was expected to affect the degree of clonotype sharing among donors. Sampling was restricted to blood, and TCR repertoires in tissues likely differ from the TCR repertoires found in blood. The small number of donors limited the genetic and exposure-history diversity represented.

Specimen: naive CD4+ T cells from PBMCs. The meaning of the sample's cell subset or site label: CD45RA+ positively selected. The receptor chain draws on TRBV28 and TRBJ2-5, with the D call perhaps TRBD1 or TRBD2, as 7 bases match in each case. This TCR was recovered from a man younger than 35 in good health. Some clones in this sample may be carry-over from other donors' samples. The bases are TGTGCCAGCAATCCGGGGGGACAGTTCCAAGAGACCCAGTACTTC. Translated, it gives CASNPGGQFQETQYF.